The 22 T cell receptor beta chains given below trace back to one sample, sequenced in a study of OX40 agonist ivuxolimab in advanced cancers. Generated by immunoSEQ multiplex PCR, the TCRdb table keeps only in-frame clones and is missing some. Of about 66,000 clones listed, 77% are singletons. This sample comprised CD4+ or CD8+ T cells sorted from blood, obtained in a trial of the OX40 agonist ivuxolimab. All receptors derive from an adult with an advanced solid tumor such as melanoma, head and neck, liver or kidney cancer.

This clone came up once. The rearrangement joins TRBV30 to TRBJ1-1; possibly TRBD1 for D (5 bases). V lost 4 bases and J lost 3, with 6 bases in between. The CDR3 sequence is 11 residues long. Germline values: CDR1 GTSNPN, CDR2 SVGIG (reference sequence). In DNA, the CDR3 is TGTGCCTGGACAGGGTACACTGAAGCTTTCTTT. Encoded protein: CAWTGYTEAFF.

The CDR3 sequence: CASSSGAGELFF. CDR3 DNA: TGTGCCAGCAGCTCTGGGGCCGGGGAGCTGTTTTTT. The gene calls are TRBV11-2 and TRBJ2-2, with D uncertain. This CDR3 spans 12 amino acids. V was trimmed by 4 bases and J by 6 bases, leaving 6 bases between them. The germline V gene has CDR1 SGHAT and CDR2 FQNNGV.

The J gene is TRBJ2-1, the V gene TRBV4-1; 10 bases agree with TRBD1. CDR1 MGHRA and CDR2 YSYEKL come from the germline V gene. This CDR3 has 15 residues. Trimming cost V 4 bases and J 5 bases; bases outside gene matches: 5. This chain's CDR3 is CASSRGQGDNNEQFF. Here the CDR3 DNA reads TGCGCCAGCAGCCGAGGACAGGGGGATAACAATGAGCAGTTCTTC.

The chain uses TRBV28 and TRBJ1-5, with a tentative D call TRBD1 (6 bases). Germline V gives CDR1 MDHEN, CDR2 SYDVKM. The CDR3 has 15 residues. Trimming removed 4 bases from V and 5 bases from J, with 15 bases in between. The CDR3 here is CASSSYRVLDQPQHF. The DNA of the CDR3 is TGTGCCAGCAGTTCTTACAGGGTTTTGGATCAGCCCCAGCATTTT. The full variable domain, completed using reference TRBV28 and TRBJ1-5, is DVKVTQSSRYLVKRTGEKVFLECVQDMDHENMFWYRQDPGLGLRLIYFSYDVKMKEKGDIPEGYSVSREKKERFSLILESASTNQTSMYLCASSSYRVLDQPQHFGDGTRLSIL.

The chain recombines TRBV7-8 with TRBJ2-2; D not certain. Trimming removed 2 bases from V and 4 bases from J, with 14 bases in between. The CDR3 length is 16 residues. CDR1 is SGHVS, CDR2 FQNEAQ, per germline. The CDR3 region has the DNA TGTGCCAGCAGCTTACCTCCGATGGGGATCACCGGGGAGCTGTTTTTT. Translated: CASSLPPMGITGELFF. Combining the CDR3 with reference TRBV7-8 and TRBJ2-2 gives the whole variable domain GAGVSQSPRYKVAKRGQDVALRCDPISGHVSLFWYQQALGQGPEFLTYFQNEAQLDKSGLPSDRFFAERPEGSVSTLKIQRTQQEDSAVYLCASSLPPMGITGELFFGEGSRLTVL.

About this clone itself: An end of the junction differs from the germline gene, which may be a read error. The chain is built from TRBV6-4 and TRBJ1-2; D is unclear. The germline gives CDR1 MRHNA, CDR2 SNTAGT. The CDR3 consists of 11 residues. CDR3 in amino acids: CASVQPAVHPF. Written as DNA, the CDR3 is TGTGCCAGCGTCCAGCCGGCGGTCCACCCCTTC.

With regard to this clone: Germline is not matched at one junction end, which may reflect a read error. CDR3 in amino acids: CASSLASGGDTGELFF. DNA for the CDR3: TGTGCTAGCAGCTTAGCTAGCGGGGGTGATACCGGGGAGCTGTTTTTT. This chain connects TRBV7-7 to TRBJ2-2; TRBD2 agrees at 10 bases. Germline lookup yields CDR1 SSHAT and CDR2 FNYEAQ (reference sequence). This CDR3 has 16 amino acids. The whole variable domain, filled in from reference TRBV7-7 and TRBJ2-2, reads GAGVSQSPRYKVTKRGQDVTLRCDPISSHATLYWYQQALGQGPEFLTYFNYEAQPDKSGLPSDRFSAERPEGSISTLTIQRTEQRDSAMYRCASSLASGGDTGELFFGEGSRLTVL.

The CDR3 here is CASTSGGFSTDTQYF. Here the CDR3 DNA reads TGCGCCAGCACTAGCGGTGGATTTAGCACAGATACGCAGTATTTT. V is TRBV4-1 and J is TRBJ2-3; TRBD2 matches at 7 bases. The CDR3 runs 15 residues. Germline V lookup: CDR1 MGHRA, CDR2 YSYEKL. The junction had 7 bases not matched to a gene; V was cut back by 7 bases and J by 0 bases.

The chain couples TRBV5-5 to TRBJ1-2; TRBD1 matches at 7 bases. V lost 0 bases to trimming and J lost 5 bases; unmatched junction nucleotides: 10. Germline CDR1 is SGHKS and CDR2 is YYEKEE (reference sequence). CDR3 length equals 16 residues. CDR3: CASSLAQGQALYGYTF. In DNA, the CDR3 is TGTGCCAGCAGCTTGGCCCAAGGACAGGCCTTATATGGCTACACCTTC.

The table lists this clone with a few counts. The V gene is TRBV15, the J gene TRBJ1-1; D remains ambiguous. This CDR3 contains 15 residues. The V gene lost 1 base and the J gene lost 1 base, with 10 bases spanning the gap. Germline assignment: CDR1 LNHNV and CDR2 YYDKDF (reference sequence). CDR3 sequence (DNA): TGTGCCACCAGCAGAGGGGAGTCGGGGAACACTGAAGCTTTCTTT. It specifies CATSRGESGNTEAFF.

V and J are TRBV2 and TRBJ2-7, with TRBD1 matching 9 bases. The V segment lost 7 bases and the J segment 5 bases; nucleotides outside the gene matches: 6. This CDR3 has 13 residues. Germline CDR1 is SNHLY and CDR2 is FYNNEI. In nucleotides, the CDR3 is TGTGCCAGCATGGGACAGGGTTGGAACGAGCAGTACTTC. The encoded protein is CASMGQGWNEQYF.

The chain links TRBV19 to TRBJ1-2; D ambiguous. Germline values: CDR1 LNHDA, CDR2 SQIVND (reference sequence). This CDR3 region has 13 residues. Trimming removed 5 bases at V and 8 bases at J, with 15 bases between. In nucleotides, the CDR3 is TGTGCCAGTAGTTCCGGCCCTCGAAGGGGCTACACCTTC. Its translation: CASSSGPRRGYTF.

The chain links TRBV19 to TRBJ1-5, with D hard to call. This CDR3 spans 13 amino acids. Germline-derived CDR1 and CDR2 are LNHDA and SQIVND (reference sequence). Trimming shortened V by 4 bases and J by 3 bases, and 7 bases separated the two germline ends. CDR3 residues: CASSRTPNQPQHF. For the CDR3, the DNA is TGTGCCAGTAGTAGGACTCCCAATCAGCCCCAGCATTTT.

The CDR3 spells CASSSYGGTETQYF. CDR3 sequence (DNA): TGTGCCAGCTCGTCATATGGGGGCACGGAAACCCAGTACTTC. This chain uses TRBV18 with TRBJ2-5, with D perhaps matching TRBD1 (6 bases). Germline V CDR1 and CDR2: KGHSH, LQKENI. CDR3 length equals 14 residues. V shed 6 bases and J shed 8 bases, with 19 bases lying between them.

The chain has TRBV30 and TRBJ1-1; D is unresolved. Germline CDR1 and CDR2: GTSNPN and SVGIG (reference sequence). CDR3 size: 14 residues. The ends were cut back, 4 bases at V and 3 bases at J, with 15 bases in the middle. CDR3 sequence (DNA): TGTGCCTGGACCAAAAAGGCGGCCTACACTGAAGCTTTCTTT. Amino acid sequence: CAWTKKAAYTEAFF.

The V and J genes are TRBV25-1 and TRBJ2-1; D remains unclear. CDR3 length: 14 amino acids. The germline V gene encodes CDR1 MGHDK and CDR2 SYGVNS. Trimming removed 6 bases at V and 0 bases at J, with 9 bases between. The CDR3 DNA is TGTGCCAGCAGCCATCCCAGCTCCTACAATGAGCAGTTCTTC. Residues: CASSHPSSYNEQFF.

This chain joins TRBV11-3 and TRBJ2-1; either TRBD1 or TRBD2 may supply D (5 bases each). The ends were cut back, 5 bases at V and 4 bases at J, with 12 bases in the middle. Germline CDR1 and CDR2: SGHNT and YENEEA. The CDR3 is 14 residues long. CDR3 region: CASSPPGGYNEQFF. CDR3 nucleotides: TGTGCCAGCAGCCCCCCTGGGGGATACAATGAGCAGTTCTTC.

The rearrangement links TRBV18 to TRBJ1-6, with 7 bases aligning to TRBD1. The length of the CDR3 is 13 residues. The germline CDR1 and CDR2 sequences are KGHSH and LQKENI. After removal of 8 bases from V and 10 bases from J, the junction contained 8 bases not matched to a gene. The CDR3 loop is CASQGQRESPLHF. CDR3 nucleotide sequence: TGTGCCAGCCAGGGACAGAGGGAATCACCCCTCCACTTT.

The V call is TRBV5-4, the J call TRBJ2-2; 15 positions match TRBD2. The germline CDR1 and CDR2 sequences are SGHNT and YYREEE (reference sequence). The CDR3 extends over 17 amino acids. Trimming at V came to 3 bases and at J to 3 bases, leaving 3 bases not matched to a gene. CDR3 region: CASSSGLAGGYTGELFF. As DNA, the CDR3 is TGTGCCAGCAGCTCGGGACTAGCGGGAGGCTACACCGGGGAGCTGTTTTTT.

The chain uses TRBV4-2 and TRBJ2-3, with 10 bases aligning to TRBD2. The CDR3 has 17 residues. The germline gives CDR1 LGHNA, CDR2 YNFKEQ. V trimming: 0 bases; J trimming: 5 bases; junction bases outside the gene matches: 8. In DNA, the CDR3 is TGTGCCAGCAGCCAAGATGGAGCGGGAGGGCCAAGAGATACGCAGTATTTT. Protein: CASSQDGAGGPRDTQYF.

This clone has just a few counts. The chain has TRBV11-3 and TRBJ2-7, with 7 bases matching TRBD1. The J segment lost 6 bases and the V segment lost 5 bases, leaving 10 bases of the junction unmatched. The germline CDR1 and CDR2 sequences are SGHNT and YENEEA. The CDR3 has 14 residues. DNA of the CDR3: TGTGCCAGCAGCCCACAGGGGATTTTGGGCGAGCAGTACTTC. It specifies CASSPQGILGEQYF.

This rearrangement joins TRBV6-6 to TRBJ1-2; unclear D gene. The CDR3 length is 11 residues. Trimming took off 5 bases at V and 2 bases at J, with 3 bases between the two ends. Germline CDR1 and CDR2: MNHNY and SVGAGI (reference sequence). The CDR3 bases are TGTGCCAGCAGTGACAACTATGGCTACACCTTC. Residues: CASSDNYGYTF.